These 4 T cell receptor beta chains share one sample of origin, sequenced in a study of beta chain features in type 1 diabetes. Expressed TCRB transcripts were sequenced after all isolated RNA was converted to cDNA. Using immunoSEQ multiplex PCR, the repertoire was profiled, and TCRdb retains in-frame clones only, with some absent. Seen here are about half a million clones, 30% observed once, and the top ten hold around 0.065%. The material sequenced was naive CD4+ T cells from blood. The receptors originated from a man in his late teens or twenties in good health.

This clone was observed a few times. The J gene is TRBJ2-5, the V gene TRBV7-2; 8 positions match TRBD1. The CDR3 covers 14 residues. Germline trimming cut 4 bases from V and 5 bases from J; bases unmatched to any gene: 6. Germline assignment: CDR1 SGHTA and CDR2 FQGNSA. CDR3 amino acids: CASSYRTGLETQYF. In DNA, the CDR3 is TGTGCCAGCAGCTACAGGACAGGGCTTGAGACCCAGTACTTC.

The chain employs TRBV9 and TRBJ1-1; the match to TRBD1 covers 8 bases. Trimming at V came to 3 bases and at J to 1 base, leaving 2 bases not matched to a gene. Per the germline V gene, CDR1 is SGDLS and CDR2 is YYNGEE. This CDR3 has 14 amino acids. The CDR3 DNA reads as TGTGCCAGCAGCGAGGGGACAGGGAACACTGAAGCTTTCTTT. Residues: CASSEGTGNTEAFF.

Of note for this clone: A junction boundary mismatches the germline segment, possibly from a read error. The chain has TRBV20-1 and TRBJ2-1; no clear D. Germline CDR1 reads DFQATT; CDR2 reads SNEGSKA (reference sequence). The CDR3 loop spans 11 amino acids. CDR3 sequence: CSASSHNEQFF. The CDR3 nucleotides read TGCAGTGCTAGCTCCCACAATGAGCAGTTCTTC.

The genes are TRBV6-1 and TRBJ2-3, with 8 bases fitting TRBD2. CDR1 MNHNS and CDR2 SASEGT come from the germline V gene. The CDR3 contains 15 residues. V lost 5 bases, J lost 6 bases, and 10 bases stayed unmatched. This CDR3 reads CASSPGGGRPDTQYF. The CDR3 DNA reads TGTGCCAGCAGTCCGGGGGGCGGGAGGCCCGATACGCAGTATTTT.